The 20 T cell receptor beta chains in this list originate from one sample, sequenced in a study of CD8 T cells in Susac syndrome. Reverse transcription of 0.5 to 1 ug RNA was performed with random hexamers. TCRdb redid the calling of the immunoSEQ multiplex PCR reads with MiXCR, one entry per CDR3 protein. The sample contains approximately 80,000 distinct CDR3 sequences, 94% of which appear only once. The sample consisted of CD8+ T cells from PBMCs. The receptors were sampled from a human donor with Susac syndrome.

The V gene is TRBV2, the J gene TRBJ2-3; D unresolved. The ends were cut back, 6 bases at V and 0 bases at J, with 4 bases in the middle. Germline CDR1 and CDR2: SNHLY and FYNNEI. The CDR3 spans 12 residues. The CDR3 reads CASRGSTDTQYF. DNA of the CDR3: TGTGCCAGCAGGGGAAGCACAGATACGCAGTATTTT.

V is TRBV12-3 or TRBV12-4 and J is TRBJ1-1; a possible D gene is TRBD1 (5 bases). Trimming took 6 bases from V and 5 from J, leaving 19 bases between them. The CDR3 length is 15 residues. The CDR3 region is CASSLLQVPGTEAFF. The CDR3, as DNA: TGTGCCAGCAGCCTGTTACAGGTCCCCGGGACTGAAGCTTTCTTT.

The rearrangement joins TRBV10-3 to TRBJ1-5, with D maybe TRBD1 (5 bases). V was shortened by 1 base and J by 2 bases, with 6 bases between the two germline ends. There are 14 residues in the CDR3. CDR1 is ENHRY and CDR2 is SYGVKD in the germline V gene. The CDR3: CAISELQGNQPQHF. The CDR3 bases are TGTGCCATCAGTGAGTTACAGGGCAATCAGCCCCAGCATTTT.

V gene TRBV9 combines with J gene TRBJ2-1; no firm D call. Trimming cost V 3 bases and J 9 bases, with 4 bases left between them. The CDR3 is 10 residues long. Germline V gene data show CDR1 as SGDLS and CDR2 as YYNGEE. The CDR3 region is CASSGSEQFF. CDR3 nucleotides: TGTGCCAGCAGCGGTTCTGAGCAGTTCTTC.

J is TRBJ2-3 and V is TRBV29-1; 13 nucleotides match TRBD2. Per germline, CDR1 SQVTM and CDR2 ANQGSEA. The trim removed 0 bases at V and 6 bases at J, leaving 6 bases unmatched. The CDR3 is 16 amino acids. The CDR3 reads CSVEEWTSGGWDTQYF. The CDR3 nucleotides are TGCAGCGTTGAAGAATGGACTAGCGGGGGTTGGGATACGCAGTATTTT.

The V call is TRBV30, the J call TRBJ2-1; 13 positions agree with TRBD2. V shed 4 bases and J 4 bases; nucleotides not matched to a gene: 7. This CDR3 is 16 amino acids long. From germline, CDR1 is GTSNPN and CDR2 SVGIG (reference sequence). CDR3 bases: TGTGCCTGGAAACTAGCGGGGGGGCCGGGGTACAATGAGCAGTTCTTC. Translation: CAWKLAGGPGYNEQFF.

J is TRBJ2-7 and V is TRBV30, with 9 nucleotides matching TRBD1. J was trimmed by 2 bases and V by 0 bases; bases with no gene match: 8. The CDR3 totals 16 residues. Germline values: CDR1 GTSNPN, CDR2 SVGIG (reference sequence). The CDR3, as DNA: TGTGCCTGGAGTGTAGGAAGGGACAGGGACACCTACGAGCAGTACTTC. This encodes CAWSVGRDRDTYEQYF.

This chain links TRBV27 with TRBJ2-7; tentatively, D is TRBD1 (6 bases). The germline V gene has CDR1 MNHEY and CDR2 SMNVEV (reference sequence). Trimming stripped 6 bases from V and 6 bases from J, with 12 bases between. CDR3 length: 12 residues. CDR3 sequence (DNA): TGTGCCAGCAGCTTTACAGGGCTCGAGCAGTACTTC. It yields the protein CASSFTGLEQYF.

This rearrangement joins TRBV3-1 to TRBJ2-7, with 7 bases that match TRBD2. The CDR3 covers 14 residues. CDR1 LGHDT and CDR2 YNNKEL come from the germline V gene (reference sequence). V gave up 4 bases and J gave up 2 bases; unmatched junction bases: 5. The CDR3 nucleotides are TGTGCCAGCAGCCCGGGGAGGGGAACCTACGAGCAGTACTTC. As protein: CASSPGRGTYEQYF.

The V gene is TRBV27, the J gene TRBJ1-6; D gene ambiguous. V lost 2 bases and J 7 bases, leaving 12 bases between the germline ends. CDR3 size: 15 residues. Germline V lookup: CDR1 MNHEY, CDR2 SMNVEV (reference sequence). The CDR3 coding sequence is TGTGCCAGCAGTTTAGGACCAGGATTGAATTCACCCCTCCACTTT. It codes for CASSLGPGLNSPLHF.

The chain employs TRBV3-1 and TRBJ2-1; 8 bases line up with TRBD2. The V and J ends lost 0 bases and 4 bases, in that order; junction bases with no gene match: 2. This CDR3 has 15 residues. Germline assignment: CDR1 LGHDT and CDR2 YNNKEL (reference sequence). CDR3: CASSQEGTSYNEQFF. DNA of the CDR3: TGTGCCAGCAGCCAAGAAGGGACTAGTTACAATGAGCAGTTCTTC.

The V and J genes are TRBV24-1 and TRBJ2-2; TRBD1 agrees at 10 bases. The germline V gene has CDR1 KGHDR and CDR2 SFDVKD. The J segment lost 0 bases and the V segment lost 0 bases, leaving 12 bases of the junction unmatched. This CDR3 spans 21 amino acids. The CDR3 here is CATSDLTRRNGQGANTGELFF. DNA for the CDR3: TGTGCCACCAGTGATTTGACGCGCCGAAACGGACAGGGGGCGAACACCGGGGAGCTGTTTTTT.

The V gene is TRBV5-1, the J gene TRBJ1-1, with D possibly being TRBD1 (6 bases). This CDR3 has 13 residues. V dropped 0 bases and J dropped 4 bases, with 7 bases sitting between them. CDR1 is SGHRS and CDR2 is YFSETQ in the germline V gene. CDR3 nucleotide sequence: TGCGCCAGCAGCTTGGAACAGGGCACTGAAGCTTTCTTT. Amino acid sequence: CASSLEQGTEAFF.

CDR3 DNA: TGTGCCAGCAGTTTAGAGGCCTACAAGGGACAAGAGACCCAGTACTTC. Protein sequence: CASSLEAYKGQETQYF. The rearrangement joins TRBV12-3 or TRBV12-4 to TRBJ2-5; no reliable D call. The V gene lost 1 base and the J gene lost 2 bases, with 14 bases spanning the gap. CDR3 length equals 16 residues.

This clonotype was observed a few times. J is TRBJ2-3 and V is TRBV11-2; 8 bases match TRBD2. Germline lookup yields CDR1 SGHAT and CDR2 FQNNGV. The CDR3 is 14 amino acids. Unmatched junction bases numbered 0, after V lost 1 base and J lost 3 bases. Written as DNA, the CDR3 is TGTGCCAGCAGCTTAGGCGGGGGGACAGATACGCAGTATTTT. Encoded protein: CASSLGGGTDTQYF.

The chain combines TRBV11-2 with TRBJ1-1; D not certain. V gave up 7 bases and J gave up 1 base, with 13 bases separating them. The CDR3 length is 14 residues. Germline-derived CDR1 and CDR2 are SGHAT and FQNNGV. The CDR3 DNA reads as TGTGCCAGCACCCCCGGGTGGAGGAACACTGAAGCTTTCTTT. It translates to CASTPGWRNTEAFF. The full variable domain, its missing parts supplied by reference TRBV11-2 and TRBJ1-1, is EAGVAQSPRYKIIEKRQSVAFWCNPISGHATLYWYQQILGQGPKLLIQFQNNGVVDDSQLPKDRFSAERLKGVDSTLKIQPAKLEDSAVYLCASTPGWRNTEAFFGQGTRLTVV.

This rearrangement joins TRBV7-9 to TRBJ2-5; weak D call: TRBD1 (5 bases). The CDR3 is 12 amino acids. Per germline, CDR1 SEHNR and CDR2 FQNEAQ (reference sequence). Trimming cost V 6 bases and J 4 bases, with 9 bases left between them. In DNA, the CDR3 is TGTGCCAGCAGTAAAGGGGTAGAGACCCAGTACTTC. Translated: CASSKGVETQYF. Drawing the rest from reference TRBV7-9 and TRBJ2-5, the complete variable domain is DTGVSQNPRHKITKRGQNVTFRCDPISEHNRLYWYRQTLGQGPEFLTYFQNEAQLEKSRLLSDRFSAERPKGSFSTLEIQRTEQGDSAMYLCASSKGVETQYFGPGTRLLVL.

This chain uses TRBV27 with TRBJ1-1; D remains unclear. The CDR3 runs to 15 residues. Trimming shortened V by 0 bases and J by 0 bases, and 8 bases separated the two germline ends. CDR1 and CDR2 from the germline V gene are MNHEY and SMNVEV (reference sequence). Here the CDR3 DNA reads TGTGCCAGCAGTTTATCGACGAACATGAACACTGAAGCTTTCTTT. It codes for CASSLSTNMNTEAFF.

The rearrangement uses TRBV2 and TRBJ1-2; D is uncertain. Germline CDR1 is SNHLY and CDR2 is FYNNEI. There are 13 residues in the CDR3. Trimming left V 4 bases short and J 0 bases short, with 6 bases between. CDR3 nucleotides: TGTGCCAGCAGTGGACGGGCTAACTATGGCTACACCTTC. This sequence encodes CASSGRANYGYTF.

This clonotype was detected once. The chain links TRBV7-9 to TRBJ1-1; possibly TRBD1 for D (6 bases). V was clipped by 1 base and J by 3 bases, with 12 bases between them. The length of the CDR3 is 15 residues. In germline, CDR1 is SEHNR, CDR2 FQNEAQ (reference sequence). The CDR3 region has the DNA TGTGCCAGCAGCTTAGATCGGGGGGCAGACACTGAAGCTTTCTTT. Protein product: CASSLDRGADTEAFF.